This T cell receptor (beta chain) was recorded in a study of regulatory T cells in long-lasting Graves disease. General study results and limits: Having few samples may have compromised the accuracy.

Many counts were recorded for this clonotype. The antigen is unknown. The time point here: newly diagnosed GD, antithyroid drugs for less than 3 months. After RNA was extracted from PBMCs, the TCR library was made from it. V was pared by 6 bases and J by 1 base, with 2 bases of the junction left unmatched. The CDR3 runs 14 residues. Germline lookup yields CDR1 MNHNS and CDR2 SASEGT. According to the study, TCR beta libraries were built with iRepertoire HTBI primers and CDR3-region Arm-PCR. TCRdb reprocessed the multiplex PCR reads with MiXCR, giving one entry per CDR3 protein. This table has about 400,000 distinct CDR3 sequences, 15% to 19% appearing once.

This chain connects TRBV6-1 to TRBJ2-3; the match to TRBD2 covers 9 bases. This receptor was obtained from a female donor with Graves disease. The specimen was peripheral blood mononuclear cells (PBMCs), collected at new diagnosis, from a patient treated with antithyroid drugs. CDR3 amino acids: CASRVAGGTDTQYF. CDR3 in DNA: TGTGCCAGCAGGGTAGCGGGAGGCACAGATACGCAGTATTTT.